Below, 9 T cell receptor beta chains from the same sample are listed, as sequenced in a study of blood T cells in healthy people across ages. A sample-barcoded 5' primer and a J-beta primer mix were used in a second PCR of roughly 7 to 12 cycles. TCRdb analysed the 5' RACE reads with MiXCR anew, one entry per CDR3 protein. This sample yields around 650,000 distinct CDR3 sequences, of which about 43% are seen a single time; around 30% belongs to the top ten. Specimen: blood. The receptor source for this set is a man older than 75 in good health.

The V and J genes are TRBV10-1 and TRBJ2-2; D remains unclear. CDR3 length: 14 residues. Germline V CDR1 and CDR2: WNHNN, SYGVQD (reference sequence). V was pared by 0 bases and J by 5 bases, with 7 bases between. The chain's CDR3 is CASSESRLTGELFF. The CDR3 DNA reads TGCGCCAGCAGTGAGTCGAGACTGACCGGGGAGCTGTTTTTT.

This chain connects TRBV5-1 to TRBJ1-2; a weak D match, TRBD1 (6 bases). Germline CDR1 and CDR2: SGHRS and YFSETQ. The CDR3 consists of 15 residues. V lost 6 bases to trimming and J lost 4 bases, with 19 bases between them. In nucleotides, the CDR3 is TGCGCCAGCAAACCCAACGGGGGGGCTGGCTATGGCTACACCTTC. Translating gives CASKPNGGAGYGYTF.

This clonotype appeared a few times. The gene calls are TRBV4-3 and TRBJ2-3, with D perhaps being TRBD1 or TRBD2 (5 bases each). V was trimmed by 0 bases and J by 0 bases, leaving 16 bases between them. CDR3 length: 18 residues. The germline CDR1 and CDR2 sequences are LGHNA and YSLEER. CDR3: CASSQDRGGNPSTDTQYF. The CDR3 DNA reads as TGCGCCAGCAGCCAAGATCGGGGCGGAAATCCTAGCACAGATACGCAGTATTTT.

The CDR3: CASAGQQHNEQFF. The CDR3 coding sequence is TGTGCCTCCGCAGGGCAGCAACACAATGAGCAGTTCTTC. This rearrangement joins TRBV7-2 to TRBJ2-1; D possibly corresponds to TRBD1 (5 bases). Per germline, CDR1 SGHTA and CDR2 FQGNSA. V was clipped by 11 bases and J by 5 bases, with 16 bases between them. CDR3 length: 13 residues.

The chain carries TRBV20-1 and TRBJ2-6; D call uncertain. This CDR3 spans 15 amino acids. CDR1 is DFQATT, CDR2 SNEGSKA, per germline (reference sequence). V lost 0 bases and J 0 bases, leaving 6 bases between the germline ends. CDR3 sequence (DNA): TGCAGTGCTAGAGACAGAAGCTCTGGGGCCAACGTCCTGACTTTC. Its translation: CSARDRSSGANVLTF.

The chain recombines TRBV20-1 with TRBJ2-1; 8 bases align to TRBD2. Trimming cost V 6 bases and J 4 bases; bases outside gene matches: 11. CDR1 is DFQATT and CDR2 is SNEGSKA in the germline V gene (reference sequence). This CDR3 comprises 15 residues. Written as DNA, the CDR3 is TGCAGTGCACCCAACCCGACTAGCGCTTACAATGAGCAGTTCTTC. It encodes CSAPNPTSAYNEQFF.

Only a few counts were recorded for this clonotype. V usage is TRBV5-5 and J usage is TRBJ2-5; D tentatively fits TRBD1 or TRBD2 (6 bases each). The CDR3 runs 16 residues. The V and J ends lost 3 bases and 1 base respectively, with 16 bases between them. Germline lookup yields CDR1 SGHKS and CDR2 YYEKEE (reference sequence). The CDR3: CASSSLGGVIQETQYF. DNA of the CDR3: TGTGCCAGCAGCTCCCTCGGGGGCGTCATCCAAGAGACCCAGTACTTC.

This clonotype has a handful of counts. CDR3 amino acids: CASGPQGALSYNEQFF. CDR3 nucleotide sequence: TGTGCCAGCGGACCACAGGGGGCCCTTTCCTACAATGAGCAGTTCTTC. V is TRBV7-2 and J is TRBJ2-1; 9 nucleotides match TRBD1. V lost 8 bases, J lost 1 base, and 9 bases stayed unmatched. Germline values: CDR1 SGHTA, CDR2 FQGNSA. This CDR3 spans 16 amino acids.

There are a few counts of this clonotype. This chain uses TRBV3-1 with TRBJ2-5, with TRBD2 as a possible D gene (5 bases). The germline V gene encodes CDR1 LGHDT and CDR2 YNNKEL (reference sequence). The CDR3 consists of 13 residues. Between the trimmed V and J ends, which lost 5 bases and 2 bases, there was a span of 9 bases. The CDR3 DNA reads TGTGCCAGCAGCTATCGGACTCAAGAGACCCAGTACTTC. Translating gives CASSYRTQETQYF.